The 26 T cell receptor beta chains below all came from one sample that was sequenced in a study of blood T cell repertoires in COVID-19. Profiling relied on immunoSEQ multiplex PCR, and the TCRdb table lists in-frame clones only, not all of them. The table shows 300,000 or so clones, with 65% to 85% occurring only once. The sequenced sample consisted of peripheral blood. These receptors all come from a woman between 45 and 60 years old with acute or convalescent COVID-19.

This CDR3 reads CASSHAQGRPGELFF. The CDR3 DNA reads as TGCGCCAGCAGCCACGCTCAGGGGCGACCCGGGGAGCTGTTTTTT. The chain carries TRBV4-1 and TRBJ2-2; tentatively, D is TRBD1 (6 bases). Germline-derived CDR1 and CDR2 are MGHRA and YSYEKL. CDR3 size: 15 residues. Trimming removed 3 bases from V and 6 bases from J, with 14 bases in between.

J is TRBJ2-3 and V is TRBV24-1, with D maybe TRBD2 (5 bases). Germline V gives CDR1 KGHDR, CDR2 SFDVKD. The CDR3 is made up of 16 amino acids. V was cut by 5 bases and J by 1 base, with 15 bases left in between. CDR3 protein: CATSVVEAWGTDTQYF. CDR3 bases: TGTGCCACCAGTGTCGTGGAGGCGTGGGGCACAGATACGCAGTATTTT.

CDR3 loop: CASSGSGRETDTQYF. The CDR3 region has the DNA TGTGCCAGCAGCGGTAGCGGGAGGGAAACAGATACGCAGTATTTT. The V and J genes are TRBV9 and TRBJ2-3, with TRBD2 identical over 11 bases. This CDR3 comprises 15 residues. Germline V lookup: CDR1 SGDLS, CDR2 YYNGEE. The V gene end was trimmed by 3 bases and the J gene end by 3 bases; junction bases not matched to a gene: 3.

The gene calls are TRBV2 and TRBJ1-1, with D perhaps TRBD1 (5 bases). With 6 bases removed from V and 3 bases from J, the gap between germline ends came to 8 bases. The length of the CDR3 is 12 residues. Germline V gives CDR1 SNHLY, CDR2 FYNNEI. CDR3 in amino acids: CASRGEDTEAFF. CDR3 bases: TGTGCCAGCAGGGGGGAGGACACTGAAGCTTTCTTT.

This clone was counted between two and nine times. V usage is TRBV3-1 (or the pseudogene TRBV3-2) and J usage is TRBJ1-2, with unresolved D. Germline V gene sequence: CDR1 LGHDT, CDR2 YNNKEL (reference sequence). Between the trimmed V and J ends, which lost 1 base and 4 bases, there was a span of 13 bases. The CDR3 runs to 15 residues. CDR3 bases: TGTGCCAGCAGCCAAGGGGCAGTTTCTCGCTATGGCTACACCTTC. Its translation is CASSQGAVSRYGYTF.

This clone was found many times. The rearrangement uses TRBV19 and TRBJ2-2, with D perhaps TRBD2 (6 bases). The V end lost 6 bases, the J end lost 4 bases, and 18 bases lay between the germline ends. From germline, CDR1 is LNHDA and CDR2 SQIVND (reference sequence). The CDR3 is made up of 16 amino acids. CDR3 DNA: TGTGCCAGTAGAGTAAGACTAGATGGGGGCACCGGGGAGCTGTTTTTT. Its protein product is CASRVRLDGGTGELFF. Full variable domain (rest looked up from reference TRBV19 and TRBJ2-2): DGGITQSPKYLFRKEGQNVTLSCEQNLNHDAMYWYRQDPGQGLRLIYYSQIVNDFQKGDIAEGYSVSREKKESFPLTVTSAQKNPTAFYLCASRVRLDGGTGELFFGEGSRLTVL.

The chain has TRBV5-4 and TRBJ2-3; the D gene is possibly TRBD1 (6 bases). This CDR3 has 14 residues. Trimming cost V 4 bases and J 1 base, with 10 bases left between them. Germline V gene data show CDR1 as SGHNT and CDR2 as YYREEE (reference sequence). As DNA, the CDR3 is TGTGCCAGCAGCACAGGACAGCGCACAGATACGCAGTATTTT. Encoded protein: CASSTGQRTDTQYF.

The rearrangement uses TRBV28 and TRBJ2-5; 8 positions match TRBD2. The germline V gene encodes CDR1 MDHEN and CDR2 SYDVKM. The CDR3 length is 16 residues. Trimming cost V 4 bases and J 4 bases; bases outside gene matches: 11. The CDR3 loop reads CASSSHPRGGGETQYF. CDR3 nucleotide sequence: TGTGCCAGCAGTTCTCACCCTCGGGGGGGAGGAGAGACCCAGTACTTC. The variable domain in full, with the rest retrieved from reference TRBV28 and TRBJ2-5, is DVKVTQSSRYLVKRTGEKVFLECVQDMDHENMFWYRQDPGLGLRLIYFSYDVKMKEKGDIPEGYSVSREKKERFSLILESASTNQTSMYLCASSSHPRGGGETQYFGPGTRLLVL.

The rearrangement joins TRBV5-6 to TRBJ2-3, with D perhaps TRBD2 (5 bases). The CDR3 extends over 13 amino acids. Germline CDR1 reads SGHDT; CDR2 reads YYEEEE. The V and J ends lost 3 bases and 10 bases respectively, with 15 bases between them. The CDR3 bases are TGTGCCAGCAGCTCTCCACTAGTGGGATCGCAGTATTTT. This encodes CASSSPLVGSQYF.

The chain carries TRBV27 and TRBJ1-5; 8 nucleotides align to TRBD1. The CDR3 contains 14 residues. V shed 6 bases, J shed 3 bases, and the junction held 4 bases outside the gene matches. Per germline, CDR1 MNHEY and CDR2 SMNVEV (reference sequence). The CDR3 DNA sequence: TGTGCCAGCAGCAGGGGGCGGCTCAATCAGCCCCAGCATTTT. Translation: CASSRGRLNQPQHF.

V is TRBV5-8 and J is TRBJ2-3; 7 bases agree with TRBD2. The CDR3 contains 15 residues. Looked up from germline, CDR1 is SGHTS and CDR2 is YDEGEE. The V segment lost 1 base and the J segment 0 bases; nucleotides outside the gene matches: 2. CDR3 loop: CASSLRAGSTDTQYF. The CDR3 DNA reads TGTGCCAGCAGCTTGAGAGCGGGGAGCACAGATACGCAGTATTTT.

The table lists this clone with a count of one. The rearrangement joins TRBV5-8 to TRBJ2-7, with 10 nucleotides matching TRBD2. The CDR3 spans 15 residues. The germline CDR1 and CDR2 sequences are SGHTS and YDEGEE. With V trimmed by 0 bases and J by 5 bases, 5 bases remained unmatched. The CDR3 protein is CASSLVLAGVHEQYF. The CDR3, as DNA: TGTGCCAGCAGCTTGGTTCTAGCGGGAGTCCACGAGCAGTACTTC.

The chain employs TRBV15 and TRBJ2-3; maybe TRBD1 (6 bases). V was pared by 4 bases and J by 1 base, with 12 bases between. The CDR3 is made up of 15 amino acids. Germline-derived CDR1 and CDR2 are LNHNV and YYDKDF (reference sequence). CDR3 in DNA: TGTGCCACCAGCACCCCCGAGGGGGGCACAGATACGCAGTATTTT. Encoded protein: CATSTPEGGTDTQYF.

A single count supports this clone. The chain uses TRBV3-1 (or the pseudogene TRBV3-2) and TRBJ2-7; TRBD2 aligns across 7 bases. This CDR3 comprises 13 residues. The V segment lost 4 bases and the J segment 7 bases; nucleotides outside the gene matches: 7. Germline lookup yields CDR1 LGHDT and CDR2 YNNKEL (reference sequence). CDR3 in amino acids: CASSLRGEDEQYV. In nucleotides, the CDR3 is TGTGCCAGCAGCCTCCGGGGGGAGGATGAGCAGTACGTC.

The chain links TRBV30 to TRBJ1-5; 10 bases map to TRBD1. The CDR3 totals 14 residues. V lost 0 bases to trimming and J lost 5 bases; unmatched junction nucleotides: 1. CDR1 and CDR2 (germline): GTSNPN, SVGIG (reference sequence). This CDR3 reads CAWSVGQGDQPQHF. The CDR3 nucleotides are TGTGCCTGGAGTGTTGGACAGGGGGATCAGCCCCAGCATTTT. The full variable domain, rest sourced from reference TRBV30 and TRBJ1-5, is SQTIHQWPATLVQPVGSPLSLECTVEGTSNPNLYWYRQAAGRGLQLLFYSVGIGQISSEVPQNLSASRPQDRQFILSSKKLLLSDSGFYLCAWSVGQGDQPQHFGDGTRLSIL.

The chain combines TRBV7-2 with TRBJ2-3; D uncertain. V was pared by 0 bases and J by 4 bases, with 11 bases between. The CDR3 contains 15 residues. Per germline, CDR1 SGHTA and CDR2 FQGNSA. The CDR3 nucleotides are TGTGCCAGCAGCTTAGCGCTGCTAGATGCAGATACGCAGTATTTT. Translation gives CASSLALLDADTQYF.

This sequence joins TRBV5-5 and TRBJ1-4; D call uncertain. Germline CDR1 SGHKS, CDR2 YYEKEE (reference sequence). V lost 1 base to trimming and J lost 8 bases, with 9 bases between them. The CDR3 contains 13 residues. This chain's CDR3 is CASSLSGREKLFF. The DNA of the CDR3 is TGTGCCAGCAGCTTGAGCGGGAGAGAAAAACTGTTTTTT. The full variable domain, completed using reference TRBV5-5 and TRBJ1-4, is DAGVTQSPTHLIKTRGQQVTLRCSPISGHKSVSWYQQVLGQGPQFIFQYYEKEERGRGNFPDRFSARQFPNYSSELNVNALLLGDSALYLCASSLSGREKLFFGSGTQLSVL.

The rearrangement links TRBV5-8 to TRBJ2-1; 7 positions agree with TRBD2. The V and J ends lost 1 base and 2 bases, in that order; junction bases with no gene match: 3. This CDR3 region has 15 residues. CDR1 SGHTS and CDR2 YDEGEE come from the germline V gene. The CDR3 loop reads CASSLSGLTYNEQFF. The CDR3 DNA reads as TGTGCCAGCAGCTTGTCGGGACTAACCTACAATGAGCAGTTCTTC.

J is TRBJ1-3 and V is TRBV29-1; D remains ambiguous. V lost 5 bases to trimming and J lost 0 bases, with 5 bases between them. CDR1 is SQVTM and CDR2 is ANQGSEA in the germline V gene. This CDR3 has 12 amino acids. The CDR3 reads CSVINSGNTIYF. The DNA for the CDR3 is TGCAGCGTTATTAACTCTGGAAACACCATATATTTT.

This chain connects TRBV7-9 to TRBJ2-2; D uncertain. Trimming stripped 2 bases from V and 6 bases from J, with 10 bases between. The germline CDR1 and CDR2 sequences are SEHNR and FQNEAQ (reference sequence). CDR3 length: 14 residues. CDR3 DNA: TGTGCCAGCAGCTTAACGGTGGGCTCCGGGGAGCTGTTTTTT. Its protein is CASSLTVGSGELFF.

The gene calls are TRBV2 and TRBJ2-1; TRBD1 aligns across 9 bases. CDR1 SNHLY and CDR2 FYNNEI come from the germline V gene. CDR3 length equals 14 residues. With 8 bases clipped from V and 3 bases from J, the junction kept 5 bases outside the gene matches. The CDR3 region is CASQPGQGYNEQFF. CDR3 DNA: TGTGCCAGCCAACCGGGACAGGGCTACAATGAGCAGTTCTTC.

The V call is TRBV3-1 (or the pseudogene TRBV3-2), the J call TRBJ1-1, with D unresolved. CDR1 and CDR2 from the germline V gene are LGHDT and YNNKEL (reference sequence). Trimming removed 0 bases at V and 4 bases at J, with 12 bases between. The CDR3 runs 15 residues. The CDR3 coding sequence is TGTGCCAGCAGCCAAGATCAGGTGTTGGGCACTGAAGCTTTCTTT. This sequence encodes CASSQDQVLGTEAFF.

The CDR3 DNA reads as TGTGCCAGCAGCGTAACTGGGACAGGGGGCTCCTACGAGCAGTACTTC. This encodes CASSVTGTGGSYEQYF. The chain has TRBV9 and TRBJ2-7, with 11 bases lining up with TRBD1. The V gene end was trimmed by 1 base and the J gene end by 0 bases; junction bases not matched to a gene: 3. Germline V gene lookup returns CDR1 SGDLS and CDR2 YYNGEE. The CDR3 contains 16 residues.

V gene TRBV29-1 combines with J gene TRBJ2-1; 7 bases fit TRBD2. CDR1 is SQVTM, CDR2 ANQGSEA, per germline. Unmatched junction bases numbered 12, after V lost 5 bases and J lost 8 bases. This CDR3 has 14 amino acids. CDR3 region: CSVQGGAGVDEQFF. In DNA form, the CDR3 reads TGCAGCGTTCAGGGAGGTGCGGGGGTCGATGAGCAGTTCTTC.

The V call is TRBV30, the J call TRBJ2-3; D unresolved. V was trimmed by 2 bases and J by 8 bases, leaving 8 bases between them. There are 11 residues in the CDR3. Germline CDR1 reads GTSNPN; CDR2 reads SVGIG (reference sequence). CDR3 coding DNA: TGTGCCTGGAGTAGCCCCGGTACGCAGTATTTT. The encoded protein is CAWSSPGTQYF. Combining the CDR3 with reference TRBV30 and TRBJ2-3 gives the whole variable domain SQTIHQWPATLVQPVGSPLSLECTVEGTSNPNLYWYRQAAGRGLQLLFYSVGIGQISSEVPQNLSASRPQDRQFILSSKKLLLSDSGFYLCAWSSPGTQYFGPGTRLTVL.

V is TRBV30 and J is TRBJ2-7, with TRBD2 matching over 14 bases. J lost 5 bases, V lost 2 bases, and 5 bases had no gene match. Germline CDR1 GTSNPN, CDR2 SVGIG (reference sequence). This CDR3 has 15 amino acids. The DNA of the CDR3 is TGTGCCTGGAGTACCGGGACTAGCGGGAGAAACGAGCAGTACTTC. This encodes CAWSTGTSGRNEQYF.